This T cell receptor beta chain is from a study of cytomegalovirus exposure and HLA in healthy donors. Broader study findings: The study labeled more than 150 TCR beta chains cytomegalovirus-associated.

CDR3 length equals 13 residues. J was trimmed by 6 bases and V by 5 bases; bases with no gene match: 7. From germline, CDR1 is GTSNPN and CDR2 SVGIG (reference sequence). Assay: immunoSEQ multiplex PCR; the TCRdb copy retains only in-frame clones and omits some. The sample carries 120,000 to 150,000 clones, 87% recorded once. In the case of this clone: The antigen remains undetermined.

The sequenced sample was PBMCs. The chain employs TRBV30 and TRBJ2-7, with TRBD1 matching 10 bases. This receptor was identified in a man younger than 30 in good health and CMV-seropositive. The CDR3 coding sequence is TGTGCCTGGGATCCGGGACAGGGGAGCGAGCAGTACTTC. Its protein product is CAWDPGQGSEQYF.